The sequence of this T cell receptor beta chain was determined in a study of tissue T cells after allogeneic stem cell transplantation. Germline V CDR1 and CDR2: KGHTA, FQNQQP. This CDR3 contains 14 residues. The repertoire was sequenced with immunoSEQ multiplex PCR; TCRdb's copy has only in-frame clones and lacks some. The data contain 6,400 or so clones, approximately 50% of them seen just once; the ten biggest clones take up roughly 4%. Study results and caveats: Within patients, tissue anatomy strongly shaped TCR repertoire composition. Which tissue TCRs were alloreactive or antigen-specific was not determined. Some clones might be persisting host cells. Blood and spleen captured only part of the tissue TCR repertoire.

This clone was counted a few times. Its antigen is undetermined. Genes and germline are mouse. Sequencing ends 1 residue short of the CDR3 end; the germline J gene provides the rest. Time point denoted: mouse harvest day 7 after allogeneic transplant. Tail vein injection delivered 10^7 T-cell-depleted bone marrow cells and 10^6 splenic CD5+ T cells. This mouse GVHD model was MHC-mismatched B6 to BALB/c, profiled day 7 or 14. The V call is TRBV23, the J call TRBJ2-3; the table calls TRBD1, which could not be checked here. Sequencing was carried out using gut tissue. The TCR sequence derives from a female BALB/c mouse given C57BL/6 T cells with graft-versus-host disease after an allogeneic hematopoietic cell transplant. Partial CDR3 DNA: TGCTCCAGCAGCCCGACAGGGAGAGCAGAAACGCTGTAT. It is translated as CSSSPTGRAETLY. The full CDR3 is CSSSPTGRAETLYF. The entire variable domain, with the rest obtained from reference TRBV23 and TRBJ2-3, is as follows: DAAVTQKPRYLIKMKGQEAEMKCIPEKGHTAVFWYQQKQSKELKFLIYFQNQQPLDQIDMVKERFSAVCPSSSLCSLGIRTCEAEDSALYLCSSSPTGRAETLYFGSGTRLTVL.